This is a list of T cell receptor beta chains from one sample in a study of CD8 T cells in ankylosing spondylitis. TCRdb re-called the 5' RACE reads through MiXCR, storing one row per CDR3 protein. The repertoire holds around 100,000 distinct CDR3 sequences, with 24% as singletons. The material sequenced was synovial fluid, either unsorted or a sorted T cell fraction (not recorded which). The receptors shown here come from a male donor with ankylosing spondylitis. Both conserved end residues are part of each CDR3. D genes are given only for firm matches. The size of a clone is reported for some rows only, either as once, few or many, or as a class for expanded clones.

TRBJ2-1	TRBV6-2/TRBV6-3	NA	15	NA	CASSRDRSSYNEQFF	TGTGCCAGCAGTCGCGACAGGTCCTCCTACAATGAGCAGTTCTTC
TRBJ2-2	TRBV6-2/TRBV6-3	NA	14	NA	CASSYSLSSGELFF	TGTGCCAGCAGTTACTCCCTAAGTTCCGGGGAGCTGTTTTTT
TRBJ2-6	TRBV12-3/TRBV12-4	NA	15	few	CASSYRVSGANVLTF	TGTGCCAGCAGTTACAGAGTCTCTGGGGCCAACGTCCTGACTTTC
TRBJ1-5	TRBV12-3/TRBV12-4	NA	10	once	CASSRQPQHF	TGTGCCAGCAGTCGACAGCCCCAGCATTTT
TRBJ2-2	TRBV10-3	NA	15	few	CAISLGGANTGELFF	TGTGCCATCAGCTTGGGCGGTGCGAACACCGGGGAGCTGTTTTTT
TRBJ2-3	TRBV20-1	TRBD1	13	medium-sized	CSALRGLGDTQYF	TGCAGTGCTCTGAGGGGGCTCGGAGATACGCAGTATTTT
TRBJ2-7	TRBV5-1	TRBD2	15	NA	CASSLHPGGPGEQYF	TGCGCCAGCAGCTTGCATCCGGGAGGGCCCGGAGAGCAGTACTTC
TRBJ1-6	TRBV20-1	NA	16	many	CSAREWRAGDGSPLHF	TGCAGTGCTAGAGAATGGAGGGCAGGTGATGGTTCACCCCTCCACTTT
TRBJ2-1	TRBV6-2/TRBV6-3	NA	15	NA	CASSRTITPYNEQFF	TGTGCCAGCAGTCGTACTATTACCCCTTACAATGAGCAGTTCTTC
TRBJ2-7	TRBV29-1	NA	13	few	CSVAGRGYHEQYF	TGCAGCGTTGCGGGGAGAGGATACCACGAGCAGTACTTC
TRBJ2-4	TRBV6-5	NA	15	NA	CASSYRGASKNIQYF	TGTGCCAGCAGTTACCGGGGGGCGTCAAAAAACATTCAGTACTTC
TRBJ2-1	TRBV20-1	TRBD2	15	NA	CSAPLPSSGSNEQFF	TGCAGTGCTCCCCTCCCGTCTAGCGGGAGTAATGAGCAGTTCTTC
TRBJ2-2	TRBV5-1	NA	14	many	CASRGVSNTGELFF	TGCGCCAGCAGAGGGGTCTCGAACACCGGGGAGCTGTTTTTT
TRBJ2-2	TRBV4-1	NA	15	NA	CASSPPDRNTGELFF	TGCGCCAGCAGCCCCCCGGACAGGAACACCGGGGAGCTGTTTTTT
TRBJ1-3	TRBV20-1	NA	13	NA	CSASAGNGNTIYF	TGCAGTGCTAGTGCAGGGAATGGAAACACCATATATTTT
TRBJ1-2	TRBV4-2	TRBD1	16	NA	CASSSGQGSKEGGYTF	TGTGCCAGCAGCTCAGGACAGGGTAGTAAGGAAGGTGGCTACACCTTC
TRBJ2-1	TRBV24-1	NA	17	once	CATSDSSGWMTYNEQFF	TGTGCCACCAGTGATTCAAGTGGCTGGATGACCTACAATGAGCAGTTCTTC
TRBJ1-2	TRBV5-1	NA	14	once	CASGPPDGSYGYTF	TGCGCCAGCGGGCCTCCGGACGGCTCATATGGCTACACCTTC
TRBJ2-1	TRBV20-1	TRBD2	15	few	CSARDIAGGRKEQFF	TGCAGTGCTAGAGATATTGCTGGCGGGAGAAAAGAGCAGTTCTTC
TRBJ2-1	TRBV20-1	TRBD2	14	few	CSALAGPPYNEQFF	TGCAGTGCCTTAGCGGGACCCCCCTACAATGAGCAGTTCTTC
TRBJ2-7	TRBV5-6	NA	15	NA	CASSGDTGSSYEQYF	TGTGCCAGCAGCGGGGACACAGGGAGCTCCTACGAGCAGTACTTC
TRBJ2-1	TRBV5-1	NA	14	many	CASSLVLASNEQFF	TGCGCCAGCAGCTTGGTATTAGCGAGCAATGAGCAGTTCTTC
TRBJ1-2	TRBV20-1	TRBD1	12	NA	CSASQGMYGYTF	TGCAGTGCTTCACAGGGGATGTATGGCTACACCTTC
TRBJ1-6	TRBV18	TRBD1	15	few	CASSGTGQYPSPLHF	TGTGCCAGCTCAGGGACAGGGCAATATCCTTCACCCCTCCACTTT
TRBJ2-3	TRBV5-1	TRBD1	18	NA	CASSLNPRVGQGTDTQYF	TGCGCCAGCAGCTTAAACCCTCGGGTCGGACAGGGGACAGATACGCAGTATTTT
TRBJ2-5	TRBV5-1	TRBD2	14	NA	CASSRLAGQETQYF	TGCGCCAGCAGCCGACTAGCGGGACAAGAGACCCAGTACTTC
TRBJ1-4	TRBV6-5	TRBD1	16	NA	CASSYIKTGGLEKLFF	TGTGCCAGCAGTTACATTAAGACAGGGGGTTTGGAAAAACTGTTTTTT
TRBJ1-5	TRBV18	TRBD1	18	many	CASSPPGQGGYSNQPQHF	TGTGCCAGCTCACCACCGGGACAGGGGGGTTATAGCAATCAGCCCCAGCATTTT
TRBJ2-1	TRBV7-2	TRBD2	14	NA	CASSRDWREDEQFF	TGTGCCAGCAGCCGCGACTGGCGGGAGGATGAGCAGTTCTTC
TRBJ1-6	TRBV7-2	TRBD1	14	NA	CASSVTGDNSPLHF	TGTGCCAGCAGCGTTACAGGGGATAATTCACCCCTCCACTTT
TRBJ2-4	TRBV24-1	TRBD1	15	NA	CATSEPSGQGNIQYF	TGTGCCACCAGTGAGCCGTCCGGACAGGGAAACATTCAGTACTTC
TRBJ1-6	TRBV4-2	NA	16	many	CASSQDPDRPNSPLHF	TGTGCCAGCAGCCAAGATCCAGACAGGCCTAATTCACCCCTCCACTTT
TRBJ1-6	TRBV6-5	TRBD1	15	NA	CASSYGGQGGSPLHF	TGTGCCAGCAGTTACGGGGGACAGGGTGGTTCACCCCTCCACTTT
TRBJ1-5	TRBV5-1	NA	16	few	CASSLEGTHSNQPQHF	TGCGCCAGCAGCTTGGAGGGCACTCATAGCAATCAGCCCCAGCATTTT
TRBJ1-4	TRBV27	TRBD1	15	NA	CASRARQGDSEKLFF	TGTGCCAGCAGGGCACGACAGGGGGATAGTGAAAAACTGTTTTTT
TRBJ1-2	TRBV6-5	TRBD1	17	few	CASSYGGTGDAIYGYTF	TGTGCCAGCAGTTACGGAGGGACAGGGGATGCGATATATGGCTACACCTTC
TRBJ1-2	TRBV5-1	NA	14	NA	CASSMGPGPYGYTF	TGCGCCAGCAGCATGGGGCCGGGACCCTATGGCTACACCTTC
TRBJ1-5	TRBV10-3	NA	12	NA	CAISEGAQIQHF	TGTGCCATCAGTGAGGGGGCCCAGATCCAGCATTTT
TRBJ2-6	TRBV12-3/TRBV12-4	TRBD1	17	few	CASSEGTGVSGANVLTF	TGTGCCAGCTCCGAGGGGACAGGGGTTTCTGGGGCCAACGTCCTGACTTTC
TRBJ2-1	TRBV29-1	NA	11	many	CSVVQGNEQFF	TGCAGCGTTGTTCAGGGAAATGAGCAGTTCTTC
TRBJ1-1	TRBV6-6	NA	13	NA	CASSFTGKTEAFF	TGTGCCAGCAGTTTTACAGGGAAGACTGAAGCTTTCTTT
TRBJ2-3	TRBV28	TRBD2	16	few	CASTMGGLASTDTQYF	TGTGCCAGCACCATGGGGGGACTAGCGAGCACAGATACGCAGTATTTT
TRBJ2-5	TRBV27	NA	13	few	CASSLFGKETQYF	TGTGCCAGCAGTTTATTTGGTAAAGAGACCCAGTACTTC
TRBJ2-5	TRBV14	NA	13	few	CASSQRFSSAQYF	TGTGCCAGCAGCCAAAGGTTCAGTTCGGCCCAGTACTTC
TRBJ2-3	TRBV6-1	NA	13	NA	CASSLRQRDTQYF	TGTGCCAGCAGCCTTCGACAGCGGGATACGCAGTATTTT
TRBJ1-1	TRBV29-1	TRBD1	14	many	CSAGPGQGAAEAFF	TGCAGCGCAGGACCGGGACAGGGGGCCGCTGAAGCTTTCTTT
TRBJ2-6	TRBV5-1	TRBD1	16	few	CASSATGSSGANVLTF	TGCGCCAGCAGCGCGACAGGGTCGTCGGGGGCCAACGTCCTGACTTTC
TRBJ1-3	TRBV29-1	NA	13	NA	CSVTQSSGNTIYF	TGCAGCGTCACACAGAGCTCTGGAAACACCATATATTTT
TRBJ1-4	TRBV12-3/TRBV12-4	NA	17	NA	CASSLGQVLATNEKLFF	TGTGCCAGCAGTTTGGGGCAGGTTCTTGCAACTAATGAAAAACTGTTTTTT
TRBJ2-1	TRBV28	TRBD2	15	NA	CASIGTSGYYNEQFF	TGTGCCAGCATCGGGACTAGCGGTTACTACAATGAGCAGTTCTTC
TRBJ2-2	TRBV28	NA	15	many	CASTPSGTDTGELFF	TGTGCCAGCACCCCTTCGGGGACGGACACCGGGGAGCTGTTTTTT
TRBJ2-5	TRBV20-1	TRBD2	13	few	CSAGAGGQETQYF	TGCAGTGCTGGAGCGGGGGGGCAAGAGACCCAGTACTTC
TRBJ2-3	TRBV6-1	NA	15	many	CASSEAGHYTDTQYF	TGTGCCAGCAGTGAAGCGGGACACTACACAGATACGCAGTATTTT
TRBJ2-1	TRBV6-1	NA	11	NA	CASSEFFEQFF	TGTGCCAGCAGTGAATTTTTTGAGCAGTTCTTC
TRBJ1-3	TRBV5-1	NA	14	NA	CASSGQEMGNTIYF	TGCGCCAGCAGCGGGCAGGAGATGGGAAACACCATATATTTT